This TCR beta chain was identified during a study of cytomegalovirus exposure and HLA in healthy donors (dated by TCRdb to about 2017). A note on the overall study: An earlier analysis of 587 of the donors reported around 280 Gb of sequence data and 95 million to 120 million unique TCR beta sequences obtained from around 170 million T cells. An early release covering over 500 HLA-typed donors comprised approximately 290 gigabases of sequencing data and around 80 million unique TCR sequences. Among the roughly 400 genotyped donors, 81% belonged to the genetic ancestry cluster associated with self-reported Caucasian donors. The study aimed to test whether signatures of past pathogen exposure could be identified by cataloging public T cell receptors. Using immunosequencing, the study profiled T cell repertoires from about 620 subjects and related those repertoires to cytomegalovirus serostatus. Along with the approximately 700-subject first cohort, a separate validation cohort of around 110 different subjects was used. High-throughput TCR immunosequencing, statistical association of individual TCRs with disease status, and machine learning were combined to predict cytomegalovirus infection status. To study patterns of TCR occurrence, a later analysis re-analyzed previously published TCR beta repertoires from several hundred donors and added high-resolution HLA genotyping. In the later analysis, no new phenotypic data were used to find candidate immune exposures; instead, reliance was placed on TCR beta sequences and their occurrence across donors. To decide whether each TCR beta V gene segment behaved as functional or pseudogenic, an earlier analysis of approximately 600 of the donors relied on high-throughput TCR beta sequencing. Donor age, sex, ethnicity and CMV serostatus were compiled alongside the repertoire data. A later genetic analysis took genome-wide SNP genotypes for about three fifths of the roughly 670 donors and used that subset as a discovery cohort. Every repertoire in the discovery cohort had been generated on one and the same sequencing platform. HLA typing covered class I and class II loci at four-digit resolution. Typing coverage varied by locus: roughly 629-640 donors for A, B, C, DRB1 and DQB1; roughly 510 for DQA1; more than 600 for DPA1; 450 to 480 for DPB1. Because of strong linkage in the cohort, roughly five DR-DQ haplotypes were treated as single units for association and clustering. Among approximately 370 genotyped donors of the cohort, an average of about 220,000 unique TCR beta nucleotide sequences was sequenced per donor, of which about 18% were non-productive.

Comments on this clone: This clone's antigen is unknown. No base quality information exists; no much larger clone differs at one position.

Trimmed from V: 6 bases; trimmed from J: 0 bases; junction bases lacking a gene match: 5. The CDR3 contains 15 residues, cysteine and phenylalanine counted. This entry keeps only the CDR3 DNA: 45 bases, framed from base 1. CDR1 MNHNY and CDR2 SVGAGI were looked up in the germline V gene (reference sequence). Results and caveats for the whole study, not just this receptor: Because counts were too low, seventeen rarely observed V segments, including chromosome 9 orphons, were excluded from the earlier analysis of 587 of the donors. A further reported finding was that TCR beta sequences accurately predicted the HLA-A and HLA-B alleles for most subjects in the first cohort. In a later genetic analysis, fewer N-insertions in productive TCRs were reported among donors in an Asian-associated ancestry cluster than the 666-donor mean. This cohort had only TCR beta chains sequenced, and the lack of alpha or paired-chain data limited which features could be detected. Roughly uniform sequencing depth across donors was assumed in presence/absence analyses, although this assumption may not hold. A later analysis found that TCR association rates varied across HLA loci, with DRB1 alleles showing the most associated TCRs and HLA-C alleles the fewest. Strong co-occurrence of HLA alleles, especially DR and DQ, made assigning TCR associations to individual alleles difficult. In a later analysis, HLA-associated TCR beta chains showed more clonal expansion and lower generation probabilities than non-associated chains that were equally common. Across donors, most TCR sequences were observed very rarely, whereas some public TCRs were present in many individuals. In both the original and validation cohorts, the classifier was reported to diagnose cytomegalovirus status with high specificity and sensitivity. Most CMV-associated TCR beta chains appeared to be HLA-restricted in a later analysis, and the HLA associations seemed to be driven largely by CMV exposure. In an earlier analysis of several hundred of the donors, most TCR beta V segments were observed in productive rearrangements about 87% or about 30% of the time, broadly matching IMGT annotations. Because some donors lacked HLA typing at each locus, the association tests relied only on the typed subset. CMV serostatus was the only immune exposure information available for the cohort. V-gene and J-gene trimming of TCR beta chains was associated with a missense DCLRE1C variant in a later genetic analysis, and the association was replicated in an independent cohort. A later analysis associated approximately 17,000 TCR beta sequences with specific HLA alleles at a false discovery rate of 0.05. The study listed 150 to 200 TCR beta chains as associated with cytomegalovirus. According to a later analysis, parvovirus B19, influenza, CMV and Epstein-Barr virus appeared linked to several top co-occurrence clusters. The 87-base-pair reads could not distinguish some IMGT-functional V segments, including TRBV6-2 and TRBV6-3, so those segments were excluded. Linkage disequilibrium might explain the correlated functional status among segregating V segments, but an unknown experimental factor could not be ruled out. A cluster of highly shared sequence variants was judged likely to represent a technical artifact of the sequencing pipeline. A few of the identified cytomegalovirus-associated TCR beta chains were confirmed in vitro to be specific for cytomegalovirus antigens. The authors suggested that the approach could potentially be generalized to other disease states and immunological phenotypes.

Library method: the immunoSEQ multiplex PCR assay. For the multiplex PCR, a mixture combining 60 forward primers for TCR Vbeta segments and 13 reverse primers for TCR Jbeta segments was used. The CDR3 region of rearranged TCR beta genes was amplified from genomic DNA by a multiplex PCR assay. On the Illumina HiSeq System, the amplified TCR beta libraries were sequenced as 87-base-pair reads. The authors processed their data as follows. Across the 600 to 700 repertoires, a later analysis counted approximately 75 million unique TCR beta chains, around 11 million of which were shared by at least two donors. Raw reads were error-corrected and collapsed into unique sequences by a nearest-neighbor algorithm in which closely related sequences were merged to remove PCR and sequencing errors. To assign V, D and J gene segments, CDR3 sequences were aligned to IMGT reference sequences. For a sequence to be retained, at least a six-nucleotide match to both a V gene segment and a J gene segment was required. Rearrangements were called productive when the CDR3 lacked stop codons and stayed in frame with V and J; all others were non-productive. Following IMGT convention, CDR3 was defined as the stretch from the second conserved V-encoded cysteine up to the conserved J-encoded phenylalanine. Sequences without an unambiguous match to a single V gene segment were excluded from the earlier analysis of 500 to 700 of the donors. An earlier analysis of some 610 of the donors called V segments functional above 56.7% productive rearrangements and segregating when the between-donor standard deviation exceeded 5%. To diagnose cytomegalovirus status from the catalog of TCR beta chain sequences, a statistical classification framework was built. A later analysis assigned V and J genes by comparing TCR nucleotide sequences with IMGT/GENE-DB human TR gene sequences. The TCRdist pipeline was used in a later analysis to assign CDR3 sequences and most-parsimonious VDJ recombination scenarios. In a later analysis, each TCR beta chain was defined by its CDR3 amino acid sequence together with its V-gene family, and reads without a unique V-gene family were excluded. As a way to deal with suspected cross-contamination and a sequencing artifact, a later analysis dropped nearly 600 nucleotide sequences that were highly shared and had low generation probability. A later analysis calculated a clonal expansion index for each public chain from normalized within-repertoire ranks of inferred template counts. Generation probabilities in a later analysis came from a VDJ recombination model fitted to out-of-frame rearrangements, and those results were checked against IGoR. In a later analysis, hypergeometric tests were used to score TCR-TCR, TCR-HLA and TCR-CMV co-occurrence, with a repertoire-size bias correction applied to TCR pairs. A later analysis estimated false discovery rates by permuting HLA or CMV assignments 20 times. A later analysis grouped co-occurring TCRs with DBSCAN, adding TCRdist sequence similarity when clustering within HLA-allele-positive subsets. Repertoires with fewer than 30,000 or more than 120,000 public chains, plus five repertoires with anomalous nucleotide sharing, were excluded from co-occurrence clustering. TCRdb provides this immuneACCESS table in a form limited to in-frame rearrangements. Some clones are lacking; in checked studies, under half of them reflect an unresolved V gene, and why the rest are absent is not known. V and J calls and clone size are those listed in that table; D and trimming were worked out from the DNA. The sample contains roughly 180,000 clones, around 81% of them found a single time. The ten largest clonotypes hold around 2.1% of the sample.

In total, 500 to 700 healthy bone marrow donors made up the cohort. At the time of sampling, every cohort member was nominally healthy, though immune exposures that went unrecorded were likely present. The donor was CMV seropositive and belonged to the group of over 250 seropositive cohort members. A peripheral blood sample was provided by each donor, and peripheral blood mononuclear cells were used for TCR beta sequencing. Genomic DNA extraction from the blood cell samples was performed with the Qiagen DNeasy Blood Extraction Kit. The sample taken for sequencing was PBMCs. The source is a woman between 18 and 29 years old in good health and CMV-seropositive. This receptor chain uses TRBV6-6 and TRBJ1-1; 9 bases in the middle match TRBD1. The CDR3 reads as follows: CASRSDRGMNTEAFF. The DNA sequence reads TGTGCCAGCAGGAGCGACAGGGGGATGAACACTGAAGCTTTCTTT.